This TCR beta chain was sequenced for a study of T cells after yellow fever vaccination. Points from the study as a whole: Relatively few clonotypes were ones that appeared in both CD4 and CD8 compartments. Boosting was followed by the reappearance of most primary-vaccination clones (just under 98% CD4, 85% to 90% CD8).

This clonotype turned up a few times. What it binds is unknown. Generation of TCR cDNA used 5'RACE template switching (which added a universal primer site and UMIs). A single record per CDR3 protein comes from TCRdb applying MiXCR to the 5' RACE reads. The sample lists around 610,000 distinct CDR3 sequences, roughly 14% seen once, with over 12% in the top ten. The clonotype originates from a man aged 25-45 years who received the YFV17D yellow fever vaccine. The sequencing used PBMCs, collected on the day of the yellow fever booster vaccination.

The DNA for the CDR3 is TGTGCCAGCAGCCAGGGACTAGTACGGGCCGGTGGGACCCAGTACTTC. It codes for CASSQGLVRAGGTQYF. The V and J genes are TRBV3-1 and TRBJ2-5; 8 bases are a match to TRBD2. Trimming took 3 bases from V and 7 from J; bases not matched to a gene: 13. Per the germline V gene, CDR1 is LGHDT and CDR2 is YNNKEL (reference sequence). The CDR3 has 16 amino acids.